This record covers a single TCR beta chain. The target antigen is unknown. V lost 7 bases and J lost 4; bases outside the gene matches: 5. Per the germline V gene, CDR1 is SQVTM and CDR2 is ANQGSEA. The CDR3 has 12 amino acids. Healthy donors, matched for age and sex, constituted the control group. Negative isolation yielded CD8+ and CD4+ T cells; FACS enriched TEMRA cells. This specimen belongs to a study of CD8 T cells in Susac syndrome. Random hexamers were used to reverse transcribe roughly 0.45 to 1 ug of RNA. By means of immunoSEQ multiplex PCR, TCR beta CDR3 spanning 54 Vbeta and 13 Jbeta underwent amplification. TCRdb analysed the immunoSEQ multiplex PCR reads with MiXCR anew, one entry per CDR3 protein. The top ten hold around 0.08% of the sample, which has 150,000 to 200,000 distinct CDR3 sequences, about 91% seen once. Study results and limitations: The study's TCR sequencing and HLA analysis covered a relatively small number of individuals, and the study acknowledged this.

The material sequenced was CD4+ T cells from PBMCs. V and J are TRBV29-1 and TRBJ2-3; 7 positions match TRBD1. The source is a human donor in good health. CDR3 in DNA: TGCAGCGGCGACAGGGATCCAGATACGCAGTATTTT. Translation gives CSGDRDPDTQYF.